Sequencing of this T cell receptor (beta chain) was carried out in a study of cytotoxic CD8 clonotypes in ibrutinib-treated CLL (dated by TCRdb to the early 2020s). Concerning the study at large: In this cohort, approximately 15 patients were treatment-naive and roughly 10 were relapsed/refractory, while roughly 17 had unmutated IGHV. Response samples were taken after a median of roughly eleven months on treatment, ranging from about 6 to 36 months. Samples averaged approximately 260,000 productive templates and tens of thousands of productive rearrangements. Cryopreserved peripheral blood mononuclear cells were collected before treatment, at response, and at either disease progression or sustained remission. Of the roughly 81 people in the trial, approximately 28 had longitudinal samples available. Partial responses were observed in approximately 24 patients and complete responses in 2; after a median follow-up of around 64 months, remission was maintained in 15 or so patients and progression was observed in roughly twelve. All remission and progressive disease samples were collected while patients were still receiving ibrutinib.

In the paper's terms, the time point label means: roughly 25 months on ibrutinib. Roughly 1.9 micrograms of genomic DNA were extracted from cryopreserved PBMCs for TCR beta library preparation. Longitudinal blood samples from CLL patients on ibrutinib monotherapy were analyzed using high-throughput TCR beta sequencing. The patients took part in an open-label, single-center phase 2 trial of ibrutinib monotherapy. Deletion took 1 base off V and 8 bases off J, with a span of 6 bases between the germline ends. The CDR3 contains 11 residues, cysteine and phenylalanine counted. Only the CDR3 part of the read is kept: 33 bases, read in frame from the first base. CDR1 and CDR2 (SGHTS, YDEGEE) derive from the germline V gene. For this clone: The clone's antigen remains unknown. Nothing much larger sits one base from this clone, and base qualities are not available.

Each clonotype received, on average, 10x coverage in deep resolution sequencing performed on a MiSeq, where the target depth lay between 1 in 1 million and 1 in 200,000 T cells. The immunoSEQ hsTCRB Kit was used to generate TCR beta libraries. As for the original processing: The data were analyzed with ImmunoSEQ Analyzer and ImmunoSEQ Data Assistant, and V, D and J gene assignments followed IMGT definitions. Clonality was computed as one minus normalized Shannon entropy of productive rearrangement frequencies, ranging from 0 to 1. Only overrepresented clonotypes making up at least 0.05% of the repertoire of each patient were included in the public clonotype analysis. Repertoires from 10 to 15 age-matched healthy donors in immuneACCESS were used as clonality controls. TCRdb obtained this table from immuneACCESS and retained in-frame rearrangements with V and J assigned. These tables miss some clones; where compared with another copy, unresolved V genes account for less than half of the shortfall, and the remainder is unexplained. The V and J calls and clone size come from that table; D and trimming were worked out from the DNA. Recorded for this sample are about 130,000 clones; approximately 83% of them occurred a single time. The top ten clones comprise roughly 2% of the sample.

The investigation overall reported the following: Baseline clonality was found to be higher than that of age-matched healthy donors and was strongly correlated with circulating CD8+ T-cell counts. Public clonotypes were rare and either shrank or stayed stable during treatment, and the rise in clonality at ibrutinib response reflected expansion of private clonotypes. Clonality rose at ibrutinib response, remained stable during sustained remission, and dropped back toward baseline at progression. Sampling times were not matched between sustained-remission and progressing patients, and lymph node repertoires were not studied.

The clonotype comes from a human donor with chronic lymphocytic leukemia. The sample consisted of PBMCs, taken after 24 months of ibrutinib treatment. The rearrangement joined TRBV5-8 to TRBJ1-2; the D gene is unclear. The nucleotides are TGTGCCAGCAGCTTGAAGGTGGGCTACACCTTC. The resulting protein is CASSLKVGYTF.